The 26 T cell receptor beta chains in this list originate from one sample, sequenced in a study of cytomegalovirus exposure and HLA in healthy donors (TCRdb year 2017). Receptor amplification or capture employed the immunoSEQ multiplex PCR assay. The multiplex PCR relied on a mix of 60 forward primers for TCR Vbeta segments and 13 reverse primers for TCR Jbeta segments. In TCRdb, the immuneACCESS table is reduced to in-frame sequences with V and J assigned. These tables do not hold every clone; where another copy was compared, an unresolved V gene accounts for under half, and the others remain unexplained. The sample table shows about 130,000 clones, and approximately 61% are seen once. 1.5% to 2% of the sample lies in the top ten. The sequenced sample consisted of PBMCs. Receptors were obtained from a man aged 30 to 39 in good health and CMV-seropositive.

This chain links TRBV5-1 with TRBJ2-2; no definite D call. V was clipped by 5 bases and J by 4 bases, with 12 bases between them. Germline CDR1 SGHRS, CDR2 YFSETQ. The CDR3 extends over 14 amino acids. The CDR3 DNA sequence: TGCGCCAGCAGACAGACCCAAGTCACCGGGGAGCTGTTTTTT. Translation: CASRQTQVTGELFF. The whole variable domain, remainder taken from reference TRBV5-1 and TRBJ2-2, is KAGVTQTPRYLIKTRGQQVTLSCSPISGHRSVSWYQQTPGQGLQFLFEYFSETQRNKGNFPGRFSGRQFSNSRSEMNVSTLELGDSALYLCASRQTQVTGELFFGEGSRLTVL.

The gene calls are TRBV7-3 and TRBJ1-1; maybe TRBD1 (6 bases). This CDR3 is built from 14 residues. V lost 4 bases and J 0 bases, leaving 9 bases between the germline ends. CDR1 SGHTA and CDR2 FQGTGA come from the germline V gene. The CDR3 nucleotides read TGTGCCAGCAGCTCTGGACAGCTGAACACTGAAGCTTTCTTT. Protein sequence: CASSSGQLNTEAFF.

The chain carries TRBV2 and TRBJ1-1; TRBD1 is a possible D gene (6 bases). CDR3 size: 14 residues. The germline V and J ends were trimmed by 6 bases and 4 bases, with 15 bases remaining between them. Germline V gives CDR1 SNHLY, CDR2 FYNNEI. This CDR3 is CASSEPLGGTEAFF. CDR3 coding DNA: TGTGCCAGCAGCGAACCCCTAGGGGGCACTGAAGCTTTCTTT.

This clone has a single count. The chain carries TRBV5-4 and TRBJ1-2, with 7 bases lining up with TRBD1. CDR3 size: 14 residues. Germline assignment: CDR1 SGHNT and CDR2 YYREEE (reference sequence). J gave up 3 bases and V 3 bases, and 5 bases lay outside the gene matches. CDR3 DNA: TGTGCCAGCAGCTCCAAGGACAGGTACTATGGCTACACCTTC. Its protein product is CASSSKDRYYGYTF.

Written as DNA, the CDR3 is TGTGCCAGCTCCTCGACTAGCGGCTTGGAGTACGAGCAGTACTTC. As protein: CASSSTSGLEYEQYF. This chain connects TRBV18 to TRBJ2-7, with 9 bases identical to TRBD2. Germline CDR1 is KGHSH and CDR2 is LQKENI. The CDR3 consists of 15 residues. J lost 4 bases, V lost 6 bases, and 10 bases had no gene match. Full variable domain (missing parts from reference TRBV18 and TRBJ2-7): NAGVMQNPRHLVRRRGQEARLRCSPMKGHSHVYWYRQLPEEGLKFMVYLQKENIIDESGMPKERFSAEFPKEGPSILRIQQVVRGDSAAYFCASSSTSGLEYEQYFGPGTRLTVT.

The CDR3 DNA reads TGTGCCAGCAGGGCCGGGACTAGCGGAACGTACGAGCAGTACTTC. Its translation: CASRAGTSGTYEQYF. The chain couples TRBV6-6 to TRBJ2-5, with 11 bases fitting TRBD2. With the DNA end fitting TRBJ2-7 better, the J assignment may be wrong. Germline V CDR1 and CDR2: MNHNY, SVGAGI (reference sequence). The CDR3 covers 15 residues.

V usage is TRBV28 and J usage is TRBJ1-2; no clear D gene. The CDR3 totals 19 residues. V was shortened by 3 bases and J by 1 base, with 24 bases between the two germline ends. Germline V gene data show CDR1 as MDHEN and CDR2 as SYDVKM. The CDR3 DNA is TGTGCCAGCAGTTTCCCGTTGGCGCTGCCCGAAGAGGGTAACTATGGCTACACCTTC. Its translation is CASSFPLALPEEGNYGYTF.

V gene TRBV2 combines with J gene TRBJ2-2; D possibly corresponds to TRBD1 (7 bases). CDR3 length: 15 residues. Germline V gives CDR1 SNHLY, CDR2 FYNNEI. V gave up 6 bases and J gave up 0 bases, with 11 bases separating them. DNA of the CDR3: TGTGCCAGCAGGCGGGACAGATCGAACACCGGGGAGCTGTTTTTT. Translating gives CASRRDRSNTGELFF.

The CDR3 sequence is CASSYGQGADTQYF. The CDR3 nucleotides read TGTGCCAGCAGCTACGGACAGGGGGCAGATACGCAGTATTTT. The rearrangement links TRBV7-3 to TRBJ2-3, with 10 bases aligning to TRBD1. The CDR3 consists of 14 residues. Trimming at V came to 4 bases and at J to 4 bases, leaving 2 bases not matched to a gene. Germline assignment: CDR1 SGHTA and CDR2 FQGTGA.

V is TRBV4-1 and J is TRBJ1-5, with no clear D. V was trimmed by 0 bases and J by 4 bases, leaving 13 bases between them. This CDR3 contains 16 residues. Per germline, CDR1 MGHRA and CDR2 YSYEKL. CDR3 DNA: TGCGCCAGCAGCCAAGAAATGGGTCGGGGAAATCAGCCCCAGCATTTT. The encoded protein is CASSQEMGRGNQPQHF.

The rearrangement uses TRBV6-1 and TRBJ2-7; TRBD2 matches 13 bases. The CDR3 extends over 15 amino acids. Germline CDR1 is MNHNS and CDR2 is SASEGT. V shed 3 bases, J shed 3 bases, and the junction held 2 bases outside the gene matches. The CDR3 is CASSDRLAGGYEQYF. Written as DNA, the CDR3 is TGTGCCAGCAGTGACCGACTAGCGGGGGGCTACGAGCAGTACTTC.

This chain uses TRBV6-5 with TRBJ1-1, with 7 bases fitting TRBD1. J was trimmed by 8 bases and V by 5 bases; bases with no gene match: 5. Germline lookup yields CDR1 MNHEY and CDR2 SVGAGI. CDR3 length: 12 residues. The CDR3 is CASSLRQGEAFF. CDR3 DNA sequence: TGTGCCAGCAGTCTCAGACAGGGAGAAGCTTTCTTT.

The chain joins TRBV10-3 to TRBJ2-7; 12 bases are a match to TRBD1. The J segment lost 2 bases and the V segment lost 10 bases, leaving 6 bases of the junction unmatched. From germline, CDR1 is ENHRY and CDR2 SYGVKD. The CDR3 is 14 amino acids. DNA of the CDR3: TGTGCCACCCGGGACAGGGGGCAGCCCTACGAGCAGTACTTC. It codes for CATRDRGQPYEQYF.

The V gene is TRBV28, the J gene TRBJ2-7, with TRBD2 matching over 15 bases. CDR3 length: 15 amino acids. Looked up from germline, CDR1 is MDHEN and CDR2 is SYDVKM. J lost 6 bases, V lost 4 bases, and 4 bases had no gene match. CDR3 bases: TGTGCCAGCAGTTCGGGACTAGCGGGAGGCCGCGAGCAGTACTTC. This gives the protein CASSSGLAGGREQYF.

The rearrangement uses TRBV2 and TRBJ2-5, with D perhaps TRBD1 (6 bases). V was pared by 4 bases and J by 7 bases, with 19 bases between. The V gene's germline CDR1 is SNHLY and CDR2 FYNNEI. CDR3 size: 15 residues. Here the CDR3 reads CASSVDSGSQGTQYF. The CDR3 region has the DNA TGTGCCAGCAGTGTGGACAGTGGCTCCCAGGGGACCCAGTACTTC.

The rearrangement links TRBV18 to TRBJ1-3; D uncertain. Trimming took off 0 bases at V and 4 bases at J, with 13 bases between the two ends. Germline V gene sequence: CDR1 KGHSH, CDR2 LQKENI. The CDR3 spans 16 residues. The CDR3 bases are TGTGCCAGCTCACCACCGACGGGGAATTCAGGAAACACCATATATTTT. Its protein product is CASSPPTGNSGNTIYF. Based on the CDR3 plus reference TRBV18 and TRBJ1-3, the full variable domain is NAGVMQNPRHLVRRRGQEARLRCSPMKGHSHVYWYRQLPEEGLKFMVYLQKENIIDESGMPKERFSAEFPKEGPSILRIQQVVRGDSAAYFCASSPPTGNSGNTIYFGEGSWLTVV.

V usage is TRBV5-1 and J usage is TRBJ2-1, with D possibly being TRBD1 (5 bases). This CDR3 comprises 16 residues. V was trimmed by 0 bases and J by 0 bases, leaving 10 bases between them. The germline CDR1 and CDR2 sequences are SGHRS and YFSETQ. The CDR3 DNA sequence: TGCGCCAGCAGCTTGGTGTCAGGGCCCTCCTACAATGAGCAGTTCTTC. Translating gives CASSLVSGPSYNEQFF.

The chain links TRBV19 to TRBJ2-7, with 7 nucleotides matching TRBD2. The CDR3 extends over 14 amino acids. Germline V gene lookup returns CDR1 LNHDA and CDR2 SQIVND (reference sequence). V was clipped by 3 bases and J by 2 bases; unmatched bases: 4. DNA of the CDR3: TGTGCCAGTAGTATGTGGGGGGGACCCTACGAGCAGTACTTC. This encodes CASSMWGGPYEQYF.

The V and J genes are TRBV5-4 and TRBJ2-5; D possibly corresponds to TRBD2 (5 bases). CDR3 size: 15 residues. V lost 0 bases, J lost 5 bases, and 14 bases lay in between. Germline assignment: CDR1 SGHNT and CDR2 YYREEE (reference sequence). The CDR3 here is CASSLEARRWETQYF. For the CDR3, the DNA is TGTGCCAGCAGCTTGGAGGCCCGGAGGTGGGAGACCCAGTACTTC.

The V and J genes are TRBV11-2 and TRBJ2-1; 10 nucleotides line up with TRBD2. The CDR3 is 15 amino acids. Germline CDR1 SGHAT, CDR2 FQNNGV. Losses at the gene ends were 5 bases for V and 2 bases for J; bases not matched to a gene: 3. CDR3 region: CASSALAGAYNEQFF. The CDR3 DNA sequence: TGTGCCAGCAGCGCGCTAGCGGGAGCCTACAATGAGCAGTTCTTC. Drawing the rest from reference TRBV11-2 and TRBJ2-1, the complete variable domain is EAGVAQSPRYKIIEKRQSVAFWCNPISGHATLYWYQQILGQGPKLLIQFQNNGVVDDSQLPKDRFSAERLKGVDSTLKIQPAKLEDSAVYLCASSALAGAYNEQFFGPGTRLTVL.

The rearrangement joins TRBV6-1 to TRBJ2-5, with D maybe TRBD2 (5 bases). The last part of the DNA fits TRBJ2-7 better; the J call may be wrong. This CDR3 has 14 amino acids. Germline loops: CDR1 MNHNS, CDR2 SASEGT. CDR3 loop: CASSEGLAGYEQYF. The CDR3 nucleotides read TGTGCCAGCAGTGAAGGGCTAGCCGGCTACGAGCAGTACTTC.

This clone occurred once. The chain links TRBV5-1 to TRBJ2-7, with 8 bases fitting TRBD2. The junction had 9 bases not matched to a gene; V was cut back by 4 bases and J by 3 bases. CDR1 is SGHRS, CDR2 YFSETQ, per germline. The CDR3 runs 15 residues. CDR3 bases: TGCGCCAGCAGCCCCAAGCGGGAGCGGAACTACGAGCAGTACTTC. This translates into CASSPKRERNYEQYF.

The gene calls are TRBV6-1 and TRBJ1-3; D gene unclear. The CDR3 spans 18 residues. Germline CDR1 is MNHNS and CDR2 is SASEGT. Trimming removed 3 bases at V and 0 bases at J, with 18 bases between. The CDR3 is CASSEVSYLRDSGNTIYF. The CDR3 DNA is TGTGCCAGCAGTGAGGTCTCCTACCTACGCGACTCTGGAAACACCATATATTTT.

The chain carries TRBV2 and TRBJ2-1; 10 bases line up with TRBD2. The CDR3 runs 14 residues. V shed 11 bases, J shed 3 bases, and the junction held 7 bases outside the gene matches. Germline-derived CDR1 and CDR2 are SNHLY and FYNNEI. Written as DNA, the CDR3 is TGTGCCGGAGCTACTAGCGGGATCTACAATGAGCAGTTCTTC. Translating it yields CAGATSGIYNEQFF.

The CDR3 protein is CSPGQVYGYTF. In DNA, the CDR3 is TGCAGCCCCGGACAGGTCTATGGCTACACCTTC. J is TRBJ1-2 and V is TRBV20-1; 7 nucleotides align to TRBD1. The length of the CDR3 is 11 residues. CDR1 and CDR2 from the germline V gene are DFQATT and SNEGSKA (reference sequence).

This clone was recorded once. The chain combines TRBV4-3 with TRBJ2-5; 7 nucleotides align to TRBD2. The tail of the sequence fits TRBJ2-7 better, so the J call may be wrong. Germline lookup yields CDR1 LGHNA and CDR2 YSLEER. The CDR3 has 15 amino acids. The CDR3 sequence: CASSRLPSGTYEQYF. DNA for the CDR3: TGCGCCAGCAGCCGACTCCCTAGCGGAACCTACGAGCAGTACTTC.